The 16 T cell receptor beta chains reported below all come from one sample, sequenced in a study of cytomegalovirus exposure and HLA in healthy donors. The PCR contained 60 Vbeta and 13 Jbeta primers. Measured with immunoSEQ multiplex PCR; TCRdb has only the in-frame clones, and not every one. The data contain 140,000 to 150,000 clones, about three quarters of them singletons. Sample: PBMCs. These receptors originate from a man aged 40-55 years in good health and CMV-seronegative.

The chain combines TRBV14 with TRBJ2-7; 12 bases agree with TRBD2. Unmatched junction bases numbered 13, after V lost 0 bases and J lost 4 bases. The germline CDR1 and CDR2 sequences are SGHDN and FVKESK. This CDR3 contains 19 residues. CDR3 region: CASSQEAETSGRRVYEQYF. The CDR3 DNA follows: TGTGCCAGCAGCCAAGAGGCCGAGACTAGCGGGAGACGGGTTTACGAGCAGTACTTC. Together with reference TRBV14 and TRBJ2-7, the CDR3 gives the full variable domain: EAGVTQFPSHSVIEKGQTVTLRCDPISGHDNLYWYRRVMGKEIKFLLHFVKESKQDESGMPNNRFLAERTGGTYSTLKVQPAELEDSGVYFCASSQEAETSGRRVYEQYFGPGTRLTVT.

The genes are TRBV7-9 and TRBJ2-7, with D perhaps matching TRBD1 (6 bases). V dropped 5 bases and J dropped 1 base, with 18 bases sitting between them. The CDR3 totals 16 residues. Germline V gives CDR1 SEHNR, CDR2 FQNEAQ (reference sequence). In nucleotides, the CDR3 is TGTGCCAGCAGCAACACCCGGGACACCGGATCCTACGAGCAGTACTTC. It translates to CASSNTRDTGSYEQYF. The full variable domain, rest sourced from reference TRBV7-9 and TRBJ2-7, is DTGVSQNPRHKITKRGQNVTFRCDPISEHNRLYWYRQTLGQGPEFLTYFQNEAQLEKSRLLSDRFSAERPKGSFSTLEIQRTEQGDSAMYLCASSNTRDTGSYEQYFGPGTRLTVT.

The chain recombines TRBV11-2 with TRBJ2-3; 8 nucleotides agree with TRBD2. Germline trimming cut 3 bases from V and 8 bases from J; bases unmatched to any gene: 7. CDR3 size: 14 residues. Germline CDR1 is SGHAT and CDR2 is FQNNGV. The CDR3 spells CASSLDGGAGTQYF. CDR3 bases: TGTGCCAGCAGCTTGGACGGGGGGGCCGGTACGCAGTATTTT.

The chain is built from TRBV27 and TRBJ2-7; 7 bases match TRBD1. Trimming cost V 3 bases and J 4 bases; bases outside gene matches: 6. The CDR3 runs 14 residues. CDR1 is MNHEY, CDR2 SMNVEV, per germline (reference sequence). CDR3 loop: CASSLRRGQYEQYF. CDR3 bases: TGTGCCAGCAGTTTGCGAAGGGGGCAGTACGAGCAGTACTTC.

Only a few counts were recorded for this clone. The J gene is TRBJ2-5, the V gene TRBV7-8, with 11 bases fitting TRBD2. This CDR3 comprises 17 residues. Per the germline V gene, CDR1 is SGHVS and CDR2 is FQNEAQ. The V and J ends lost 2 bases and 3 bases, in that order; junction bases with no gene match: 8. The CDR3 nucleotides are TGTGCCAGCAGCTTAACCCCGGGACTAGCGGTTGAAGAGACCCAGTACTTC. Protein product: CASSLTPGLAVEETQYF.

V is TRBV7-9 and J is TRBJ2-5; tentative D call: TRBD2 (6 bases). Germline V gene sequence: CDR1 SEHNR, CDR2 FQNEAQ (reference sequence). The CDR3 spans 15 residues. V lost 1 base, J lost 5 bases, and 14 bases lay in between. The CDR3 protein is CASSLEGGVGETQYF. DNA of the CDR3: TGTGCCAGCAGCTTAGAAGGAGGGGTCGGGGAGACCCAGTACTTC.

CDR3 sequence reads: CASSIDDRVLPHLTYEQYF. CDR3 sequence (DNA): TGTGCCAGTAGTATAGATGACAGGGTCCTACCCCATCTAACCTACGAGCAGTACTTC. V usage is TRBV19 and J usage is TRBJ2-7; 7 bases map to TRBD1. Germline values: CDR1 LNHDA, CDR2 SQIVND (reference sequence). V was clipped by 0 bases and J by 2 bases; unmatched bases: 16. The CDR3 runs 19 residues.

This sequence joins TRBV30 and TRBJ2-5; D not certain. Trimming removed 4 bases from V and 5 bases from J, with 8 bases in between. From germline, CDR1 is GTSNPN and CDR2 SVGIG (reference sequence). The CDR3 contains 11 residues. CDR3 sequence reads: CAWMTWETQYF. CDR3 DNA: TGTGCCTGGATGACATGGGAGACCCAGTACTTC. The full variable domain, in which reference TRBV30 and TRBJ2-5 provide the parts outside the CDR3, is SQTIHQWPATLVQPVGSPLSLECTVEGTSNPNLYWYRQAAGRGLQLLFYSVGIGQISSEVPQNLSASRPQDRQFILSSKKLLLSDSGFYLCAWMTWETQYFGPGTRLLVL.

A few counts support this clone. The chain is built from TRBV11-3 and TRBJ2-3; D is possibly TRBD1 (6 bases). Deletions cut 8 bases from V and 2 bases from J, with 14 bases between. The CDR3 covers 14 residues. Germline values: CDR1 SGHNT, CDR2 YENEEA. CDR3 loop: CASSKTGITDTQYF. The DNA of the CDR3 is TGTGCCAGCTCCAAGACAGGAATCACAGATACGCAGTATTTT.

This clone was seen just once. The CDR3 loop is CASGQGGYEQYF. As DNA, the CDR3 is TGTGCCTCGGGACAGGGGGGCTACGAGCAGTACTTC. The chain combines TRBV19 with TRBJ2-7, with 11 bases lining up with TRBD1. The CDR3 has 12 residues. V gave up 11 bases and J gave up 3 bases; unmatched junction bases: 3. The germline V gene encodes CDR1 LNHDA and CDR2 SQIVND (reference sequence).

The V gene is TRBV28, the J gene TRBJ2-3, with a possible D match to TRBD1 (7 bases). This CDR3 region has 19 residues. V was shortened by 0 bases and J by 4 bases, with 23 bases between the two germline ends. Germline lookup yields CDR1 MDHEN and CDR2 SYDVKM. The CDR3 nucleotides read TGTGCCAGCAGTTTATGGTTGGGTCTAGGAGGGGGCGGACCAGATACGCAGTATTTT. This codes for CASSLWLGLGGGGPDTQYF.

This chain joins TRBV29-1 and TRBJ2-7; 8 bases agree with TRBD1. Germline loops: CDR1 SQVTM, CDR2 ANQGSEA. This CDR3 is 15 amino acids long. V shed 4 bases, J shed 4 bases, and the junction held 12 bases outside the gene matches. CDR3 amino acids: CSVGLRDRSPYEQYF. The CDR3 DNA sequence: TGCAGCGTTGGACTCCGGGACAGGTCACCTTACGAGCAGTACTTC.

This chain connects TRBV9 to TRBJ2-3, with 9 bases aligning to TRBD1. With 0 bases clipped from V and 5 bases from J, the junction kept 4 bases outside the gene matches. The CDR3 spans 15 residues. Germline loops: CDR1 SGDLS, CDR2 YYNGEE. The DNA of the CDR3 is TGTGCCAGCAGCGTAGAACAGGGGGCAATAGATACGCAGTATTTT. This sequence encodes CASSVEQGAIDTQYF.

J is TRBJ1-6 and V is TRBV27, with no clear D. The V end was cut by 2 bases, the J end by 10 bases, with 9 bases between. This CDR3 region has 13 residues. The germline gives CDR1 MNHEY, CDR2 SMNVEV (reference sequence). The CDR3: CASSLMGGSPLHF. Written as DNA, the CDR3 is TGTGCCAGCAGTTTAATGGGAGGGTCACCCCTCCACTTT.

The CDR3 here is CASSVTGGGYEQYF. The CDR3 DNA reads TGTGCCAGCAGCGTTACAGGGGGCGGCTACGAGCAGTACTTC. This chain joins TRBV7-3 and TRBJ2-7; TRBD1 matches at 9 bases. CDR1 is SGHTA, CDR2 FQGTGA, per germline. The CDR3 extends over 14 amino acids. Unmatched junction bases numbered 5, after V lost 5 bases and J lost 3 bases. The variable domain in full, completed from reference TRBV7-3 and TRBJ2-7, reads GAGVSQTPSNKVTEKGKYVELRCDPISGHTALYWYRQSLGQGPEFLIYFQGTGAADDSGLPNDRFFAVRPEGSVSTLKIQRTERGDSAVYLCASSVTGGGYEQYFGPGTRLTVT.

Here the CDR3 reads CASSPGLAGRNEQFF. CDR3 sequence (DNA): TGTGCCAGCAGCCCTGGACTAGCGGGGAGAAATGAGCAGTTCTTC. The rearrangement links TRBV27 to TRBJ2-1; 12 nucleotides align to TRBD2. Germline assignment: CDR1 MNHEY and CDR2 SMNVEV (reference sequence). The CDR3 contains 15 residues. Unmatched junction bases numbered 7, after V lost 6 bases and J lost 7 bases.